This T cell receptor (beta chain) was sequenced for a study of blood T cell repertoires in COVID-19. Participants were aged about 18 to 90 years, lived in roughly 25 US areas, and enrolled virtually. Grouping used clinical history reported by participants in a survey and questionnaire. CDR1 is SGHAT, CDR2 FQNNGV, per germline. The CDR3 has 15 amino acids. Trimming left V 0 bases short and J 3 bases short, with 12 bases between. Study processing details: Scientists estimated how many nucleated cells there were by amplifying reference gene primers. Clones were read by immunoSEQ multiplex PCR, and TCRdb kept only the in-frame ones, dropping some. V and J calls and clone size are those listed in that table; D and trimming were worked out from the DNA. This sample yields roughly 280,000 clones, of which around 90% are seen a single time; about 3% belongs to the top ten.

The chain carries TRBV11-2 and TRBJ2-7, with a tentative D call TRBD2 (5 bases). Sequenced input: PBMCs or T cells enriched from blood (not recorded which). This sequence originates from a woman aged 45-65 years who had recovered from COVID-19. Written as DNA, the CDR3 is TGTGCCAGCAGCTTAGATCTCGGACTCCTCTACGAGCAGTACTTC. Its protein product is CASSLDLGLLYEQYF.